What follows are 26 T cell receptor beta chains derived from one specimen sequenced in a study. TCRdb re-called the RT-PCR reads with MiXCR, one entry per CDR3 protein. The sample contains about 680,000 distinct CDR3 sequences, approximately 15% of which appear only once. The sequenced material came from memory CD4+ T cells from blood. All receptors come from a female donor in good health, serving as a healthy control.

This clonotype was picked up one time. The chain has TRBV24-1 and TRBJ2-2; 9 nucleotides align to TRBD1. The V gene end was trimmed by 3 bases and the J gene end by 7 bases; junction bases not matched to a gene: 5. CDR3 size: 15 residues. Germline V CDR1 and CDR2: KGHDR, SFDVKD. The CDR3 here is CATSDGQGPVGELFF. CDR3 DNA sequence: TGTGCCACCAGTGATGGACAGGGGCCGGTCGGGGAGCTGTTTTTT.

This clonotype was detected only a few times. The chain recombines TRBV28 with TRBJ2-2; D possibly matches TRBD1 or TRBD2 (7 bases each). Germline V lookup: CDR1 MDHEN, CDR2 SYDVKM. V was trimmed by 6 bases and J by 4 bases, leaving 15 bases between them. This CDR3 region has 15 residues. CDR3 in amino acids: CASRGGGAGTGELFF. The CDR3 DNA reads as TGTGCCAGCAGGGGAGGGGGCGCCGGCACCGGGGAGCTGTTTTTT.

The J gene is TRBJ1-1, the V gene TRBV24-1, with D unclear. Germline V gives CDR1 KGHDR, CDR2 SFDVKD. The CDR3 loop spans 12 amino acids. With 8 bases removed from V and 1 base from J, the gap between germline ends came to 7 bases. This chain's CDR3 is CATKGPNTEAFF. For the CDR3, the DNA is TGTGCCACCAAGGGCCCGAACACTGAAGCTTTCTTT.

This clonotype was counted only a few times. The V call is TRBV5-1, the J call TRBJ1-1; D is undetermined. V dropped 0 bases and J dropped 1 base, with 10 bases sitting between them. The CDR3 loop spans 15 amino acids. CDR1 is SGHRS and CDR2 is YFSETQ in the germline V gene. For the CDR3, the DNA is TGCGCCAGCAGCTTGGCCGGTCGACAGAACACTGAAGCTTTCTTT. Protein: CASSLAGRQNTEAFF.

Comments on this clonotype: The junction departs from the called germline gene at one end, perhaps through a read error. The chain combines TRBV5-1 with TRBJ2-6; D possibly uses TRBD1 or TRBD2 (5 bases each). The CDR3 is made up of 15 amino acids. Germline loops: CDR1 SGHRS, CDR2 YFSETQ. CDR3 protein: CASSSSLSGAYVLTF. CDR3 DNA: TGCGCCAGCAGCTCTAGCCTCTCTGGGGCCTACGTCCTGACTTTC.

This sequence joins TRBV28 and TRBJ1-1, with unresolved D. Trimming pared 8 bases from V and 0 bases from J, leaving 4 bases between. The CDR3 loop spans 11 amino acids. CDR1 MDHEN and CDR2 SYDVKM come from the germline V gene. CDR3 sequence reads: CASLVNTEAFF. CDR3 DNA: TGTGCCAGCTTGGTGAACACTGAAGCTTTCTTT.

The CDR3 protein is CASRGGQGAANTIYF. Written as DNA, the CDR3 is TGTGCCAGCAGGGGGGGACAGGGGGCGGCGAACACCATATATTTT. The chain uses TRBV12-3 or TRBV12-4 and TRBJ1-3, with 12 bases matching TRBD1. The CDR3 spans 15 residues. The V gene end was trimmed by 6 bases and the J gene end by 7 bases; junction bases not matched to a gene: 7.

This clonotype was seen only a few times. V usage is TRBV13 and J usage is TRBJ2-1; the match to TRBD2 covers 12 bases. The CDR3 sequence is 17 residues long. Germline lookup yields CDR1 PRHDT and CDR2 FYEKMQ (reference sequence). J gave up 5 bases and V 2 bases, and 7 bases lay outside the gene matches. In nucleotides, the CDR3 is TGTGCCAGCAGCTTAATAACTAGCGGGAGGCGGGACAATGAGCAGTTCTTC. Translation: CASSLITSGRRDNEQFF.

This clonotype was counted at least ten times. The genes are TRBV4-2 and TRBJ2-1, with 9 nucleotides matching TRBD2. Germline V gene sequence: CDR1 LGHNA, CDR2 YNFKEQ. The CDR3 is 17 residues long. J was trimmed by 3 bases and V by 0 bases; bases with no gene match: 6. The CDR3 DNA reads as TGTGCCAGCAGCCAAGATCTGTTAGCGGGAGACTACAATGAGCAGTTCTTC. Translating it yields CASSQDLLAGDYNEQFF.

The V call is TRBV6-2 or TRBV6-3, the J call TRBJ2-7; weak D call: TRBD2 (6 bases). Looked up from germline, CDR1 is MNHEY and CDR2 is SVGEGT. The V and J ends lost 7 bases and 2 bases respectively, with 9 bases between them. There are 12 residues in the CDR3. The CDR3 loop reads CASKRRAYEQYF. In nucleotides, the CDR3 is TGTGCCAGCAAGAGGAGGGCCTACGAGCAGTACTTC.

This clonotype has ten or more counts. J is TRBJ1-1 and V is TRBV12-3 or TRBV12-4; D gene ambiguous. Trimming cost V 7 bases and J 6 bases, with 15 bases left between them. The length of the CDR3 is 13 residues. This chain's CDR3 is CASTGYLGAEAFF. CDR3 DNA sequence: TGTGCCAGCACCGGGTACCTTGGGGCTGAAGCTTTCTTT.

The chain couples TRBV7-3 to TRBJ2-1; 11 nucleotides line up with TRBD1. This CDR3 region has 15 residues. V was pared by 3 bases and J by 8 bases, with 6 bases of the junction left unmatched. Germline values: CDR1 SGHTA, CDR2 FQGTGA. CDR3: CASSLDRGRQDEQFF. DNA of the CDR3: TGTGCCAGCAGCTTGGACAGGGGGCGGCAGGATGAGCAGTTCTTC.

This clonotype was recorded once. A read error is likely, as this CDR3 ends without the conserved phenylalanine or tryptophan. The DNA is omitted, as the CDR3 cannot be located on it reliably, and the CDR3 follows TCRdb's listing. The rearrangement joins TRBV29-1 to TRBJ1-1; the table names TRBD1, a call not compared with the DNA. Ends included, the CDR3 has 10 residues. Germline loops: CDR1 SQVTM, CDR2 ANQGSEA. The CDR3 here is CSVPGQGTLM.

This clonotype was counted between two and nine times. The chain employs TRBV20-1 and TRBJ1-6; TRBD1 might be the D (5 bases). The ends were cut back, 1 base at V and 3 bases at J, with 13 bases in the middle. The CDR3 contains 16 residues. Germline loops: CDR1 DFQATT, CDR2 SNEGSKA (reference sequence). The CDR3 coding sequence is TGCAGTGCTAGAGTAGGCAGGGAGTTCTATAATTCACCCCTCCACTTT. This codes for CSARVGREFYNSPLHF.

This clonotype appeared once. The rearrangement uses TRBV18 and TRBJ2-3, with D uncertain. The CDR3 contains 13 residues. Germline CDR1 and CDR2: KGHSH and LQKENI. V shed 6 bases and J shed 4 bases, with 11 bases lying between them. The CDR3 loop is CASSPAWPDTQYF. CDR3 DNA sequence: TGTGCCAGCTCCCCGGCATGGCCAGATACGCAGTATTTT.

This CDR3 is CASDRSGANVLTF. CDR3 sequence (DNA): TGTGCCAGTGACCGCTCTGGGGCCAACGTCCTGACTTTC. This chain uses TRBV7-2 with TRBJ2-6, with no clear D. The CDR3 is made up of 13 amino acids. The ends were cut back, 9 bases at V and 0 bases at J, with 6 bases in the middle. CDR1 and CDR2 (germline): SGHTA, FQGNSA.

This clonotype has a count of ten or more. The chain combines TRBV20-1 with TRBJ1-2; TRBD1 is a possible D gene (5 bases). The germline V gene has CDR1 DFQATT and CDR2 SNEGSKA (reference sequence). V was shortened by 4 bases and J by 1 base, with 13 bases between the two germline ends. CDR3 length: 14 residues. As DNA, the CDR3 is TGCAGTGCTACCGGGACGGATCTTAACTATGGCTACACCTTC. Amino acids: CSATGTDLNYGYTF.

This clonotype was counted many times. This sequence joins TRBV5-1 and TRBJ2-3; TRBD2 aligns across 7 bases. CDR1 is SGHRS, CDR2 YFSETQ, per germline. J gave up 2 bases and V 4 bases, and 10 bases lay outside the gene matches. This CDR3 region has 16 residues. The CDR3 region has the DNA TGCGCCAGCAGCCCAAACCTAGGACTAGACACAGATACGCAGTATTTT. Translated, it gives CASSPNLGLDTDTQYF.

This clonotype occurred many times. This sequence joins TRBV20-1 and TRBJ2-2, with D uncertain. V shed 6 bases and J shed 8 bases, with 13 bases lying between them. The CDR3 spans 12 residues. Germline V gene lookup returns CDR1 DFQATT and CDR2 SNEGSKA (reference sequence). The CDR3 DNA is TGCAGTGCCAAAAAGGATGTGGGGGAGCTGTTTTTT. This sequence encodes CSAKKDVGELFF.

The rearrangement uses TRBV25-1 and TRBJ2-7, with 10 bases aligning to TRBD2. CDR1 is MGHDK and CDR2 is SYGVNS in the germline V gene. The CDR3 sequence is 15 residues long. V lost 6 bases, J lost 8 bases, and 13 bases stayed unmatched. CDR3 in amino acids: CASSSSGGSELKQYF. CDR3 DNA: TGTGCCAGCAGCTCTAGCGGGGGATCTGAATTGAAGCAGTACTTC.

The rearrangement uses TRBV5-1 and TRBJ1-1; D is possibly TRBD1 (6 bases). V was cut by 0 bases and J by 7 bases, with 16 bases left in between. The CDR3 extends over 15 amino acids. In germline, CDR1 is SGHRS, CDR2 YFSETQ. CDR3 loop: CASSLAPQDSGEAFF. The CDR3 DNA reads as TGCGCCAGCAGCTTGGCGCCTCAGGACAGTGGTGAAGCTTTCTTT.

This clonotype has just a few counts. This chain uses TRBV12-3 or TRBV12-4 with TRBJ1-2; D perhaps matches TRBD1 (6 bases). The ends were cut back, 6 bases at V and 8 bases at J, with 19 bases in the middle. The CDR3 contains 14 residues. CDR3 protein: CASSQQGTVTGYTF. In DNA, the CDR3 is TGTGCCAGCAGCCAACAGGGTACGGTTACGGGCTACACCTTC.

V is TRBV7-2 and J is TRBJ1-1, with TRBD1 matching 7 bases. Looked up from germline, CDR1 is SGHTA and CDR2 is FQGNSA. This CDR3 spans 14 amino acids. V dropped 4 bases and J dropped 4; count of bases not matched to a gene: 6. CDR3: CASSSYPGGTEAFF. The CDR3 DNA reads as TGTGCCAGCAGCTCATACCCAGGGGGCACTGAAGCTTTCTTT.

The V call is TRBV10-3, the J call TRBJ2-1; weak D call: TRBD2 (6 bases). Germline assignment: CDR1 ENHRY and CDR2 SYGVKD. The V and J ends lost 3 bases and 6 bases respectively, with 12 bases between them. The CDR3 spans 14 residues. The CDR3 loop reads CAISDLGLSNEQFF. CDR3 nucleotides: TGTGCCATCAGTGATCTCGGACTAAGCAATGAGCAGTTCTTC.

V gene TRBV12-3 or TRBV12-4 combines with J gene TRBJ2-5; D could derive from TRBD1 or TRBD2 (5 bases each). The CDR3 totals 13 residues. Trimming stripped 3 bases from V and 10 bases from J, with 15 bases between. The CDR3, as DNA: TGTGCCAGCAGTTTTAGATATGGGGGTGACCAGTACTTC. This translates into CASSFRYGGDQYF.

This clonotype came up a few times. The chain joins TRBV6-2 or TRBV6-3 to TRBJ2-7, with 12 bases that match TRBD1. J was trimmed by 0 bases and V by 2 bases; bases with no gene match: 11. The CDR3 totals 19 residues. Germline CDR1 and CDR2: MNHEY and SVGEGT. The CDR3 here is CASSYPGTGGQLISYEQYF. The CDR3 DNA reads as TGTGCCAGCAGTTACCCCGGGACAGGGGGCCAATTAATCTCCTACGAGCAGTACTTC.